Presented here are 26 T cell receptor beta chains from one specimen sequenced in a study of blood T cell repertoires in COVID-19. TCRdb keeps only in-frame clones here, not all; method: immunoSEQ multiplex PCR. This sample carries about 270,000 clones, 70% to 90% of them seen once, and the ten largest clones take 4% to 5%. The sequenced sample was peripheral blood. The receptors derive from a woman aged 50 to 60 with active or convalescent COVID-19.

The gene calls are TRBV20-1 and TRBJ1-5; 9 nucleotides align to TRBD1. Looked up from germline, CDR1 is DFQATT and CDR2 is SNEGSKA (reference sequence). V gave up 3 bases and J gave up 3 bases; unmatched junction bases: 12. The length of the CDR3 is 17 residues. CDR3 region: CSASGTGRVGFNQPQHF. The CDR3, as DNA: TGCAGTGCTAGTGGGACAGGGAGGGTAGGGTTCAATCAGCCCCAGCATTTT.

On this clone: Other nucleotide sequences from this sample produce the same CDR3. This chain connects TRBV5-6 to TRBJ2-1, with 8 nucleotides matching TRBD2. The CDR3 covers 15 residues. Germline V lookup: CDR1 SGHDT, CDR2 YYEEEE. V trimming: 0 bases; J trimming: 4 bases; junction bases outside the gene matches: 3. The CDR3 is CASSLDGRGYNEQFF. The CDR3 nucleotides are TGTGCCAGCAGCTTGGACGGGAGGGGATACAATGAGCAGTTCTTC.

The chain recombines TRBV13 with TRBJ2-3; 7 bases match TRBD2. In germline, CDR1 is PRHDT, CDR2 FYEKMQ (reference sequence). The J segment lost 6 bases and the V segment lost 4 bases, leaving 16 bases of the junction unmatched. This CDR3 spans 17 amino acids. The DNA for the CDR3 is TGTGCCAGCAGCTCCCGTCTGGAGCGGGATGGGCTGGATACGCAGTATTTT. Protein: CASSSRLERDGLDTQYF.

The rearrangement joins TRBV5-5 to TRBJ1-2; D ambiguous. V was shortened by 6 bases and J by 2 bases, with 8 bases between the two germline ends. This CDR3 is 12 amino acids long. CDR1 is SGHKS and CDR2 is YYEKEE in the germline V gene (reference sequence). CDR3 amino acids: CASISGNYGYTF. CDR3 in DNA: TGTGCCAGCATCTCGGGGAACTATGGCTACACCTTC.

This clone was seen only once. The gene calls are TRBV5-1 and TRBJ1-1, with 7 bases that match TRBD1. This CDR3 spans 16 amino acids. Germline V gives CDR1 SGHRS, CDR2 YFSETQ. Trimming took 1 base from V and 4 from J; bases not matched to a gene: 10. Here the CDR3 reads CASSLNPTGSGTEAFF. The CDR3 coding sequence is TGCGCCAGCAGCTTGAACCCGACAGGGAGTGGCACTGAAGCTTTCTTT.

The CDR3 DNA reads as TGTGCCAGTAGTGGAATGTTGGGGGGGTACGATGAGCAGTTCTTC. Its protein is CASSGMLGGYDEQFF. The V call is TRBV19, the J call TRBJ2-1, with 7 bases lining up with TRBD2. The CDR3 is made up of 15 amino acids. V lost 5 bases and J lost 8; bases outside the gene matches: 12. The germline CDR1 and CDR2 sequences are LNHDA and SQIVND (reference sequence).

The sample holds one count of this clone. J is TRBJ1-2 and V is TRBV5-6; possible D gene TRBD1, 6 bases. The length of the CDR3 is 16 residues. Germline V gene sequence: CDR1 SGHDT, CDR2 YYEEEE. Trimming removed 3 bases from V and 0 bases from J, with 15 bases in between. For the CDR3, the DNA is TGTGCCAGCAGCTGGGGGTCAGGGGTAGCTAACTATGGCTACACCTTC. It specifies CASSWGSGVANYGYTF. The whole variable domain, filled in from reference TRBV5-6 and TRBJ1-2, reads DAGVTQSPTHLIKTRGQQVTLRCSPKSGHDTVSWYQQALGQGPQFIFQYYEEEERQRGNFPDRFSGHQFPNYSSELNVNALLLGDSALYLCASSWGSGVANYGYTFGSGTRLTVV.

V usage is TRBV28 and J usage is TRBJ2-7; D might be TRBD2 (5 bases). V was trimmed by 3 bases and J by 2 bases, leaving 11 bases between them. Germline CDR1 MDHEN, CDR2 SYDVKM. The CDR3 has 14 residues. The CDR3 coding sequence is TGTGCCAGCAGTTTGGCGGGCAGTACCTACGAGCAGTACTTC. Its translation: CASSLAGSTYEQYF.

The chain links TRBV7-9 to TRBJ2-7; perhaps TRBD1 as D (5 bases). CDR1 and CDR2 from the germline V gene are SEHNR and FQNEAQ (reference sequence). The V end was cut by 4 bases, the J end by 9 bases, with 16 bases between. There are 13 residues in the CDR3. CDR3 sequence reads: CASSYTGARRQYF. The DNA for the CDR3 is TGTGCCAGCAGCTATACAGGTGCGAGACGGCAGTACTTC. Using reference TRBV7-9 and TRBJ2-7 for the parts outside the CDR3, the full variable domain is DTGVSQNPRHKITKRGQNVTFRCDPISEHNRLYWYRQTLGQGPEFLTYFQNEAQLEKSRLLSDRFSAERPKGSFSTLEIQRTEQGDSAMYLCASSYTGARRQYFGPGTRLTVT.

The chain carries TRBV2 and TRBJ2-1; 7 positions agree with TRBD2. Germline CDR1 and CDR2: SNHLY and FYNNEI. There are 16 residues in the CDR3. V lost 7 bases to trimming and J lost 2 bases; unmatched junction nucleotides: 11. In DNA, the CDR3 is TGTGCCAGCAACTATCCTACTAGCGCCGCCTACAATGAGCAGTTCTTC. Residues: CASNYPTSAAYNEQFF.

This clone has just a few counts. J is TRBJ2-2 and V is TRBV6-5, with 7 bases that match TRBD2. The CDR3 runs to 15 residues. V shed 2 bases and J 7 bases; nucleotides not matched to a gene: 7. Germline V gene sequence: CDR1 MNHEY, CDR2 SVGAGI. The CDR3 nucleotides read TGTGCCAGCAGTTACCGACTAGCCGGGAACGGGGAGCTGTTTTTT. This gives the protein CASSYRLAGNGELFF.

V usage is TRBV5-1 and J usage is TRBJ2-2; 10 bases map to TRBD2. CDR3 size: 16 residues. Germline V gene data show CDR1 as SGHRS and CDR2 as YFSETQ. V lost 5 bases to trimming and J lost 2 bases; unmatched junction nucleotides: 6. DNA for the CDR3: TGCGCCAGCAGATCACTAGCGGGAACCAACACCGGGGAGCTGTTTTTT. Protein product: CASRSLAGTNTGELFF.

V is TRBV5-5 and J is TRBJ2-1; 14 nucleotides line up with TRBD2. Per the germline V gene, CDR1 is SGHKS and CDR2 is YYEKEE (reference sequence). CDR3 size: 20 residues. With V trimmed by 1 base and J by 7 bases, 16 bases remained unmatched. The CDR3 coding sequence is TGTGCCAGCAGCTTGAGGTGGTCGTCGGGACTAGCGGGAGTAAGGAATGAGCAGTTCTTC. Translating gives CASSLRWSSGLAGVRNEQFF.

The rearrangement links TRBV28 to TRBJ1-6; 8 bases are shared with TRBD1. J gave up 16 bases and V 6 bases, and 20 bases lay outside the gene matches. This CDR3 contains 16 residues. Germline values: CDR1 MDHEN, CDR2 SYDVKM. CDR3 region: CASRDNYRGINSALHF. The CDR3 bases are TGTGCCAGCAGAGATAATTACAGGGGGATTAATTCAGCTCTCCACTTT.

V and J are TRBV7-9 and TRBJ2-1; 7 nucleotides match TRBD1. Per germline, CDR1 SEHNR and CDR2 FQNEAQ (reference sequence). The CDR3 extends over 14 amino acids. With V trimmed by 5 bases and J by 5 bases, 6 bases remained unmatched. CDR3 loop: CASSLPGQNNEQFF. CDR3 nucleotide sequence: TGTGCCAGCAGCCTTCCGGGACAGAACAATGAGCAGTTCTTC.

The rearrangement uses TRBV4-2 and TRBJ2-1, with 13 bases matching TRBD2. Germline V gene sequence: CDR1 LGHNA, CDR2 YNFKEQ. The CDR3 spans 17 residues. The trim removed 1 base at V and 4 bases at J, leaving 4 bases unmatched. The CDR3 region is CASSQVSGLAGYNEQFF. CDR3 nucleotides: TGTGCCAGCAGCCAAGTCTCGGGACTAGCGGGATACAATGAGCAGTTCTTC.

J is TRBJ2-7 and V is TRBV11-1, with TRBD2 identical over 11 bases. CDR1 SGHAT and CDR2 FQDESV come from the germline V gene (reference sequence). V dropped 7 bases and J dropped 4; count of bases not matched to a gene: 9. The CDR3 has 15 residues. CDR3 nucleotides: TGTGCCAGCATGCGACTAGCGGGATCCGGGTACGAGCAGTACTTC. It translates to CASMRLAGSGYEQYF.

The V call is TRBV6-7, the J call TRBJ1-3; possibly TRBD1 for D (6 bases). TRBV6-7 carries the ORF label, with uncertain function. The CDR3 length is 17 residues. With 6 bases removed from V and 4 bases from J, the gap between germline ends came to 22 bases. The CDR3 reads CASSPATQGVRGNTIYF. The CDR3 DNA is TGTGCCAGCAGCCCCGCCACACAGGGAGTACGAGGAAACACCATATATTTT.

This clone was observed a few times. This sample includes further DNA sequences coding for the same CDR3. The chain joins TRBV5-1 to TRBJ1-6; 7 nucleotides align to TRBD1. The germline CDR1 and CDR2 sequences are SGHRS and YFSETQ. The CDR3 contains 14 residues. V trimming: 0 bases; J trimming: 7 bases; junction bases outside the gene matches: 1. The CDR3 loop reads CASSLDRGNSPLHF. The CDR3 DNA reads TGCGCCAGCAGCTTGGACAGGGGAAATTCACCCCTCCACTTT.

This clone was detected once. This chain links TRBV5-5 with TRBJ2-7, with 8 bases lining up with TRBD1. Germline CDR1 and CDR2: SGHKS and YYEKEE (reference sequence). The CDR3 spans 17 residues. The ends lost 3 bases at V and 3 bases at J; junction bases unmatched: 14. Written as DNA, the CDR3 is TGTGCCAGCAGCTCGCTGACCGGGACAGGTGCTTTCTACGAGCAGTACTTC. Its translation is CASSSLTGTGAFYEQYF.

V is TRBV6-1 and J is TRBJ1-2; TRBD1 aligns across 8 bases. Losses at the gene ends were 4 bases for V and 4 bases for J; bases not matched to a gene: 11. The germline V gene has CDR1 MNHNS and CDR2 SASEGT. CDR3 length: 16 residues. This CDR3 reads CASSARTGSLGYGYTF. The CDR3 bases are TGTGCCAGCAGTGCCCGGACAGGGTCCCTCGGCTATGGCTACACCTTC.

The chain is built from TRBV21-1 and TRBJ1-2; the DNA was not compared with TRBD1, the D call given in the table. TRBV21-1 has pseudogene status. This CDR3 contains 14 residues. This chain's CDR3 is CASSSPQGNYGYTF. The CDR3 DNA reads as TGTGCCAGCAGCTCTCCTCAGGGTAACTATGGCTACACCTTC.

This chain uses TRBV10-3 with TRBJ2-1, with 7 bases that match TRBD1. CDR1 is ENHRY, CDR2 SYGVKD, per germline. V lost 7 bases and J lost 0; bases outside the gene matches: 6. CDR3 length equals 15 residues. The CDR3 DNA follows: TGTGCCATCACACAGGGGTACGGCTCCTACAATGAGCAGTTCTTC. It encodes CAITQGYGSYNEQFF.

The chain joins TRBV5-1 to TRBJ1-1, with 8 bases that match TRBD1. Looked up from germline, CDR1 is SGHRS and CDR2 is YFSETQ. CDR3 length: 16 amino acids. V trimming: 4 bases; J trimming: 5 bases; junction bases outside the gene matches: 13. The CDR3 region has the DNA TGCGCCAGCAGCCTGGACAGGGCAGGGATGGTGACTGAAGCTTTCTTT. The encoded protein is CASSLDRAGMVTEAFF.

This chain links TRBV15 with TRBJ1-3; 10 nucleotides agree with TRBD1. The CDR3 runs to 15 residues. The V and J ends lost 7 bases and 1 base, in that order; junction bases with no gene match: 4. Germline V CDR1 and CDR2: LNHNV, YYDKDF (reference sequence). CDR3 DNA sequence: TGTGCCACCAAGACAGGGGGCTTGTCTGGAAACACCATATATTTT. This codes for CATKTGGLSGNTIYF. Full variable domain (remainder filled in from reference TRBV15 and TRBJ1-3): DAMVIQNPRYQVTQFGKPVTLSCSQTLNHNVMYWYQQKSSQAPKLLFHYYDKDFNNEADTPDNFQSRRPNTSFCFLDIRSPGLGDTAMYLCATKTGGLSGNTIYFGEGSWLTVV.

This clone showed up just a few times. This rearrangement joins TRBV7-2 to TRBJ2-1; TRBD2 aligns across 10 bases. The V gene's germline CDR1 is SGHTA and CDR2 FQGNSA. The CDR3 spans 15 residues. The trim removed 7 bases at V and 8 bases at J, leaving 11 bases unmatched. The CDR3 coding sequence is TGTGCCAGCATGCAAGCGGGAGGGCCGGTCGATGAGCAGTTCTTC. Its protein is CASMQAGGPVDEQFF.